The present T cell receptor beta chain was sequenced within a study of T cells in Graves' hyperthyroidism and ophthalmopathy. Study results and limitations: Ophthalmopathy was identified by the model a median 6.5 months ahead of onset.

Authors of the study amplified TCR beta CDR3 regions from RNA transcripts. The HTBI primer set served for first-round RT-PCR of the TCR CDR3. TCRdb independently ran MiXCR on the multiplex PCR reads; one entry per CDR3 protein. The data contain approximately 610,000 distinct CDR3 sequences, about 15% of them singletons. This clonotype appeared many times. Its target is unknown. Disease duration was under 3 months in the ophthalmopathy patients, who also had a Clinical Activity Score of at least 3 and a NOSPECS grade of at least 4. The V gene's germline CDR1 is MDHEN and CDR2 SYDVKM. V lost 6 bases and J lost 1, with 13 bases in between. The CDR3 extends over 15 amino acids.

The source is a woman aged 35 to 49 with Graves' ophthalmopathy. The chain employs TRBV28 and TRBJ1-5; a possible D gene is TRBD1 (5 bases). Sequenced: blood. CDR3 residues: CASSGRGVSNQPQHF. The CDR3 DNA is TGTGCCAGCAGCGGGAGGGGTGTCAGCAATCAGCCCCAGCATTTT.